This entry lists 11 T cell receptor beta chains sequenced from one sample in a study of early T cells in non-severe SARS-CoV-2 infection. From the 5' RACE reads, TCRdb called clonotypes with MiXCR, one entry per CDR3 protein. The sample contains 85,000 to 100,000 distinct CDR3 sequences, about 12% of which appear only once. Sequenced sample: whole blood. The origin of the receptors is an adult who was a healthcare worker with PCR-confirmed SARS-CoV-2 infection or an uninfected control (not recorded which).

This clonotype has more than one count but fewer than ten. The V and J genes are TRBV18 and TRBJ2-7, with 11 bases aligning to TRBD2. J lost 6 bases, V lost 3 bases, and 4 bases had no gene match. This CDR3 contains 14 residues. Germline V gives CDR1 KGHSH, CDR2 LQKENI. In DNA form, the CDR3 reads TGTGCCAGCTCACCTTCTAGCGGGGGGACCGAGCAGTACTTC. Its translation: CASSPSSGGTEQYF.

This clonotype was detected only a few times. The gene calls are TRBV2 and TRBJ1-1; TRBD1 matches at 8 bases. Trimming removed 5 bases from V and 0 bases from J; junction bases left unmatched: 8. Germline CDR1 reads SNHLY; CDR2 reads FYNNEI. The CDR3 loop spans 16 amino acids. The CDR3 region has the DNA TGTGCCAGCAGTTCCAGCAGGGGGCTGATGAACACTGAAGCTTTCTTT. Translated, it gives CASSSSRGLMNTEAFF.

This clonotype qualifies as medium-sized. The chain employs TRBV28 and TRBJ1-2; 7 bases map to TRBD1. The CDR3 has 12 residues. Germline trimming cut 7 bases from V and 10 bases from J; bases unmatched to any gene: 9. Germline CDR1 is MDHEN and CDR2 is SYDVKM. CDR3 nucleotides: TGTGCCAGCACCGATCACAGGGGATACTACACCTTC. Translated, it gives CASTDHRGYYTF.

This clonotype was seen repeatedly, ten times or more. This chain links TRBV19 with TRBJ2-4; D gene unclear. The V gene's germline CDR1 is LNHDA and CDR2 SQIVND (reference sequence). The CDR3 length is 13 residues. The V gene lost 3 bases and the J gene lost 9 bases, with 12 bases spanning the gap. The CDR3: CASSIRGHGIQYF. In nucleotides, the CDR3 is TGTGCCAGTAGTATTCGTGGGCACGGCATTCAGTACTTC.

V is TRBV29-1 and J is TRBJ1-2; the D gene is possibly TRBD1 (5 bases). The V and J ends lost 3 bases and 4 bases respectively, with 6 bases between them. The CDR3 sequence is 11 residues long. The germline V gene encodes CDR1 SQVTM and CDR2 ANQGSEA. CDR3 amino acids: CSVDDSYGYTF. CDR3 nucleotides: TGCAGCGTTGATGACAGCTATGGCTACACCTTC.

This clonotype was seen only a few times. CDR3 protein: CASGQVSYEQYF. The CDR3 DNA sequence: TGTGCCAGCGGACAGGTCTCCTACGAGCAGTACTTC. The chain is built from TRBV28 and TRBJ2-7; 7 nucleotides agree with TRBD1. This CDR3 is 12 amino acids long. Germline trimming cut 8 bases from V and 0 bases from J; bases unmatched to any gene: 1. Germline CDR1 is MDHEN and CDR2 is SYDVKM.

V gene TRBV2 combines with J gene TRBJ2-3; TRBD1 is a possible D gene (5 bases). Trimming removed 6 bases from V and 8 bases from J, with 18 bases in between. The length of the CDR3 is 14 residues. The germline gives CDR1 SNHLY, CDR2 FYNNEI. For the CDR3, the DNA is TGTGCCAGCAGGGACAACCAGCGCGGTCTTACGCAGTATTTT. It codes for CASRDNQRGLTQYF.

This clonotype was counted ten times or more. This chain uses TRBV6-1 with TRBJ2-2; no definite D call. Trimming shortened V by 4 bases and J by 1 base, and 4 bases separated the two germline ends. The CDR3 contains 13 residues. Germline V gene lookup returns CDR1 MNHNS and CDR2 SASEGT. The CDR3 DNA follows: TGTGCCAGCAGTGGTTGGAACACCGGGGAGCTGTTTTTT. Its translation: CASSGWNTGELFF.

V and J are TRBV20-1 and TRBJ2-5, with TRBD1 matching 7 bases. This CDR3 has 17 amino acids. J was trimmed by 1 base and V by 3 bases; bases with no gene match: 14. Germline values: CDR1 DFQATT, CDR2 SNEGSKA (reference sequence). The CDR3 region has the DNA TGCAGTGCTAGTCCCCCGGGACAGAGAATAACCCAAGAGACCCAGTACTTC. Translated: CSASPPGQRITQETQYF.

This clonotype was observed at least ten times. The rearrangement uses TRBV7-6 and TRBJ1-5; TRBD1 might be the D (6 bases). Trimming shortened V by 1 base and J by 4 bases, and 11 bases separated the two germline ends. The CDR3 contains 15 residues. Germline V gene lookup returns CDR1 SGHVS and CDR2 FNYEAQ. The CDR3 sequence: CASSLGGTKNQPQHF. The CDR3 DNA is TGTGCCAGCAGCTTAGGGGGGACAAAGAATCAGCCCCAGCATTTT. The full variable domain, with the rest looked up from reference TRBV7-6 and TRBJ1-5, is GAGVSQSPRYKVTKRGQDVALRCDPISGHVSLYWYRQALGQGPEFLTYFNYEAQQDKSGLPNDRFSAERPEGSISTLTIQRTEQRDSAMYRCASSLGGTKNQPQHFGDGTRLSIL.

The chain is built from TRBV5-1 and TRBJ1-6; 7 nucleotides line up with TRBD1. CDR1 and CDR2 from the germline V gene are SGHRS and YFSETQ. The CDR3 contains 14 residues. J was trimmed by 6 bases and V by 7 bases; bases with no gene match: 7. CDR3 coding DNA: TGCGCCAGCGGCCCGGGGACAGCTAATTCACCCCTCCACTTT. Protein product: CASGPGTANSPLHF.